The 7 T cell receptor beta chains in this list originate from one sample, sequenced in a study of blood T cell repertoires in COVID-19. The data were produced by immunoSEQ multiplex PCR, yet TCRdb's version contains in-frame clones alone and is incomplete. The sample holds about 370,000 clones, over 75% seen once. Sample: PBMCs or T cells enriched from blood (not recorded which). The receptors were sampled from a man aged 18 to 35 who had recovered from COVID-19.

The chain links TRBV10-3 to TRBJ2-7, with a weak D call TRBD2 (6 bases). The ends were cut back, 9 bases at V and 4 bases at J, with 10 bases in the middle. Germline V gene sequence: CDR1 ENHRY, CDR2 SYGVKD. There are 11 residues in the CDR3. Here the CDR3 DNA reads TGTGCCATTGCTAGCGAGTACGAGCAGTACTTC. Protein sequence: CAIASEYEQYF.

The chain recombines TRBV5-4 with TRBJ2-3; D remains unclear. Germline V gives CDR1 SGHNT, CDR2 YYREEE (reference sequence). Trimming pared 0 bases from V and 0 bases from J, leaving 8 bases between. The CDR3 contains 15 residues. The CDR3 sequence is CASSLDPVSTDTQYF. The CDR3 DNA is TGTGCCAGCAGCTTGGATCCCGTCAGCACAGATACGCAGTATTTT.

The chain has TRBV7-2 and TRBJ1-2; 8 bases agree with TRBD1. The germline V gene encodes CDR1 SGHTA and CDR2 FQGNSA. There are 15 residues in the CDR3. With V trimmed by 2 bases and J by 8 bases, 10 bases remained unmatched. The CDR3 DNA follows: TGTGCCAGCAGCTTAAACCAGGGGGCTCCTTCCGGCTACACCTTC. Translation: CASSLNQGAPSGYTF.

The chain uses TRBV30 and TRBJ1-2; D uncertain. V shed 4 bases and J shed 6 bases, with 18 bases lying between them. Germline CDR1 and CDR2: GTSNPN and SVGIG (reference sequence). The CDR3 length is 14 residues. The CDR3 DNA is TGTGCCTGGACCCAGGTATCCTACGGGGATGGCTACACCTTC. Its protein product is CAWTQVSYGDGYTF.

The rearrangement uses TRBV24-1 and TRBJ1-5; D remains ambiguous. The V end was cut by 8 bases, the J end by 0 bases, with 4 bases between. Germline values: CDR1 KGHDR, CDR2 SFDVKD. The CDR3 spans 12 residues. The CDR3 DNA reads as TGTGCCACCAATCATAGCAATCAGCCCCAGCATTTT. Translated: CATNHSNQPQHF.

The genes are TRBV28 and TRBJ1-2; D uncertain. Looked up from germline, CDR1 is MDHEN and CDR2 is SYDVKM. This CDR3 has 14 residues. The V end lost 5 bases, the J end lost 5 bases, and 15 bases lay between the germline ends. CDR3 DNA sequence: TGTGCCAGCAGTGCCCCAGCGAGACTTTATGGCTACACCTTC. Translation: CASSAPARLYGYTF.

The chain combines TRBV12-3 or TRBV12-4 with TRBJ1-2, with D possibly TRBD1 on 6 matching bases. Trimming removed 7 bases from V and 9 bases from J, with 18 bases in between. CDR3 size: 13 residues. The CDR3 DNA is TGTGCCAGCACCCTTCGGACAGCTTATCGCTACACCTTC. It encodes CASTLRTAYRYTF.